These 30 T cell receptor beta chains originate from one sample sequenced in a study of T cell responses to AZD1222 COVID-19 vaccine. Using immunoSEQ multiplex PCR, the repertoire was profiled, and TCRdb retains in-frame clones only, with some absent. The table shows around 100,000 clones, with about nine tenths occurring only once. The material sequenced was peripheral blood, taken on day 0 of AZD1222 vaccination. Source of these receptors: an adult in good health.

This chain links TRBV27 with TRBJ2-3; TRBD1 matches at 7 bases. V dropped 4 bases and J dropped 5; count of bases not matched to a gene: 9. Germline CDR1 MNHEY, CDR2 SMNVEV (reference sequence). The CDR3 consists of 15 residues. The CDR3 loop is CASSYRGRMGDTQYF. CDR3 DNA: TGTGCCAGCAGTTACAGGGGACGGATGGGAGATACGCAGTATTTT.

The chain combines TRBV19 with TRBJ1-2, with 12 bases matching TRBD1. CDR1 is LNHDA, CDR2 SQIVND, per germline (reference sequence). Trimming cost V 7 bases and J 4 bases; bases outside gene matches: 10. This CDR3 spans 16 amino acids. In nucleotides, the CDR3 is TGTGCCAGTAAGGAGGGACAGGGGGCAGTTCGCTATGGCTACACCTTC. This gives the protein CASKEGQGAVRYGYTF.

The CDR3 DNA is TGTGCCAGCAGATTTATCCGGGACACGCATGAAAAACTGTTTTTT. Translation gives CASRFIRDTHEKLFF. The V and J genes are TRBV6-5 and TRBJ1-4, with a weak D call TRBD1 (6 bases). Trimming stripped 6 bases from V and 6 bases from J, with 17 bases between. This CDR3 spans 15 amino acids. Germline CDR1 and CDR2: MNHEY and SVGAGI.

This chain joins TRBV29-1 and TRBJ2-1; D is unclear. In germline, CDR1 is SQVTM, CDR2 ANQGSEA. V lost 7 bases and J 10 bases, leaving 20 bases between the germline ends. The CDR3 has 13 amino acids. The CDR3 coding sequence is TGCAGCGGGGGTAGGGTCTTAGTCGGAGAGCAGTTCTTC. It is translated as CSGGRVLVGEQFF.

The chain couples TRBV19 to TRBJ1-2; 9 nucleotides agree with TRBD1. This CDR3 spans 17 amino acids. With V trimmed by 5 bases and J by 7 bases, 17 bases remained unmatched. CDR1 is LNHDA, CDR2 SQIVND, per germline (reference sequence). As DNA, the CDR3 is TGTGCCAGTAGTCCGCGTCCCGGGACAGGGTTGGGCGTTGGCTACACCTTC. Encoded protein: CASSPRPGTGLGVGYTF.

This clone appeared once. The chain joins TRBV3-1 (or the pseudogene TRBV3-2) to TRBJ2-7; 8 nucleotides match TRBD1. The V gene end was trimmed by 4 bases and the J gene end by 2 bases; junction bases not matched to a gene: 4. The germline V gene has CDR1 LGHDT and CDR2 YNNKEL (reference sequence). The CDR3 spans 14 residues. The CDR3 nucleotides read TGTGCCAGCAGCCCGGGACAGGCCCCCTACGAGCAGTACTTC. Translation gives CASSPGQAPYEQYF.

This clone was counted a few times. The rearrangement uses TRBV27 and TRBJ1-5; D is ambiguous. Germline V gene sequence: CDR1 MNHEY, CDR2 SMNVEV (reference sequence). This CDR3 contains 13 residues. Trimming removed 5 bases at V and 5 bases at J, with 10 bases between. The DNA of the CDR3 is TGTGCCAGCAGTCTCAACCGGTATCAGCCCCAGCATTTT. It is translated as CASSLNRYQPQHF.

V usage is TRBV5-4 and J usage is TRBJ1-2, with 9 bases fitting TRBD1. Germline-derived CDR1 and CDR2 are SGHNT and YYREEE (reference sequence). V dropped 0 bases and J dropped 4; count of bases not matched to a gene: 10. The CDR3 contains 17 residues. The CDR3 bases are TGTGCCAGCAGCTTGGGACAGTCCCAGACAGGGGGCTATGGCTACACCTTC. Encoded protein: CASSLGQSQTGGYGYTF.

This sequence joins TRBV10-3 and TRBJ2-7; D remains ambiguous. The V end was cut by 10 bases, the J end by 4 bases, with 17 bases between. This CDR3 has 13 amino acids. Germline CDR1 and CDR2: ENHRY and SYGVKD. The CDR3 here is CATRVMPSYEQYF. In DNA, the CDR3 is TGTGCCACCCGGGTCATGCCGTCTTACGAGCAGTACTTC.

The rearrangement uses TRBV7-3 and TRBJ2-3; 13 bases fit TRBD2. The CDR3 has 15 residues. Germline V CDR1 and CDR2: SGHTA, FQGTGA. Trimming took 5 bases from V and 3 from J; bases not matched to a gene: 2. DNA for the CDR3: TGTGCCAGCAGCCGGACTAGCGGGAGTACAGATACGCAGTATTTT. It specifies CASSRTSGSTDTQYF.

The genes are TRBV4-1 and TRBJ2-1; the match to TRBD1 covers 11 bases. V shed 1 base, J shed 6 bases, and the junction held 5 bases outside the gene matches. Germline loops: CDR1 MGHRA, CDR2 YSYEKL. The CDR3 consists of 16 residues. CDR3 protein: CASSQVIGTGGNEQFF. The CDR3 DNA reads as TGCGCCAGCAGCCAAGTAATCGGGACAGGGGGCAATGAGCAGTTCTTC.

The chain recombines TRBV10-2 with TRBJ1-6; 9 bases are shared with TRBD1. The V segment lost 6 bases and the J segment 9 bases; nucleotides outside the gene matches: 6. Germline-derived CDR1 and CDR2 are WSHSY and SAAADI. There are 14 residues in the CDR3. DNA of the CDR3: TGCGCCAGCAGAGCCGGGACAGGGACTTCACCCCTCCACTTT. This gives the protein CASRAGTGTSPLHF.

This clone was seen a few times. In nucleotides, the CDR3 is TGTGCTAGTAGTCGGGACACCGGGGAGCTGTTTTTT. It yields the protein CASSRDTGELFF. V is TRBV12-5 and J is TRBJ2-2, with D unclear. The V gene lost 8 bases and the J gene lost 3 bases, with 7 bases spanning the gap. The length of the CDR3 is 12 residues. Per the germline V gene, CDR1 is LGHNT and CDR2 is FRNRAP.

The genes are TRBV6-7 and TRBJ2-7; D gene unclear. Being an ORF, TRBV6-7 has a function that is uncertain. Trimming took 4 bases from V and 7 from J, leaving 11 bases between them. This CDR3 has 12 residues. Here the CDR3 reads CASSSRPGEQYF. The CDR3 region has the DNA TGTGCCAGCAGTTCCCGCCCTGGGGAGCAGTACTTC.

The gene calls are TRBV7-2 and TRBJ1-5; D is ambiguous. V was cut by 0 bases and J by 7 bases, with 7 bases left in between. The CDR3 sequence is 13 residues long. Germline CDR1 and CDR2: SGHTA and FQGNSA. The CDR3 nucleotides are TGTGCCAGCAGCTTAGCAGCTGAGCAGCCCCAGCATTTT. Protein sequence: CASSLAAEQPQHF.

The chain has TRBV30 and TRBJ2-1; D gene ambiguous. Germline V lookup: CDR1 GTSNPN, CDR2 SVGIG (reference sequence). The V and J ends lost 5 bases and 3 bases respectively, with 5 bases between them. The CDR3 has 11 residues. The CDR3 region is CAWLDYNEQFF. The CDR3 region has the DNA TGTGCCTGGCTAGACTACAATGAGCAGTTCTTC.

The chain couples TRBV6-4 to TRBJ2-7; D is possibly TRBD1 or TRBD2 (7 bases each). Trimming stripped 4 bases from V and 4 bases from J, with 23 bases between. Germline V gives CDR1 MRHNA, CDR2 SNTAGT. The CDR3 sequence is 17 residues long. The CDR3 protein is CASSGRRGREYLYEQYF. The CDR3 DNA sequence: TGTGCCAGCAGTGGCCGAAGGGGGCGGGAGTACCTGTACGAGCAGTACTTC.

The CDR3 DNA sequence: TGTGCCAGCAGCTTAGGTGTGGGGGTCAGCACAGATACGCAGTATTTT. Amino acid sequence: CASSLGVGVSTDTQYF. The V call is TRBV11-1, the J call TRBJ2-3, with D possibly being TRBD1 or TRBD2 (5 bases each). There are 16 residues in the CDR3. Germline assignment: CDR1 SGHAT and CDR2 FQDESV (reference sequence). With 1 base removed from V and 0 bases from J, the gap between germline ends came to 11 bases.

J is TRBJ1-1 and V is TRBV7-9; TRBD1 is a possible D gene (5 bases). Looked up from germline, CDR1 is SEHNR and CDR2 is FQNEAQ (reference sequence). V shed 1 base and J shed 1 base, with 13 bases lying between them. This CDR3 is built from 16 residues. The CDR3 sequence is CASSLEGQRGNTEAFF. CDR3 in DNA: TGTGCCAGCAGCTTAGAGGGTCAAAGGGGGAACACTGAAGCTTTCTTT. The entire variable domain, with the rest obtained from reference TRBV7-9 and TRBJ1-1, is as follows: DTGVSQNPRHKITKRGQNVTFRCDPISEHNRLYWYRQTLGQGPEFLTYFQNEAQLEKSRLLSDRFSAERPKGSFSTLEIQRTEQGDSAMYLCASSLEGQRGNTEAFFGQGTRLTVV.

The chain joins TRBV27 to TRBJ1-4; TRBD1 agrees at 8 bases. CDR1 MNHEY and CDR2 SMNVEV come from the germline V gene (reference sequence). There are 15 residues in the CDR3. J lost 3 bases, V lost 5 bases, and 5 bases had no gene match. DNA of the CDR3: TGTGCCAGCAGTACCACGGGACAGGCTAATGAAAAACTGTTTTTT. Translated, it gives CASSTTGQANEKLFF.

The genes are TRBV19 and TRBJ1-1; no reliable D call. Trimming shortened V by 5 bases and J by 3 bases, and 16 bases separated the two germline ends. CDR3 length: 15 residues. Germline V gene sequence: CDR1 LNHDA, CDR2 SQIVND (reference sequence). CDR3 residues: CASSFRTSGDTEAFF. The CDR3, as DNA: TGTGCCAGTAGTTTCCGGACCTCCGGGGACACTGAAGCTTTCTTT.

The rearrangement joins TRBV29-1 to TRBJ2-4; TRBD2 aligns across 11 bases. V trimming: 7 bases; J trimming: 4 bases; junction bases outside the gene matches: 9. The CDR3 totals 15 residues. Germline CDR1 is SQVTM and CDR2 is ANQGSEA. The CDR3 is CSAGGTSGTKNIQYF. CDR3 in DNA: TGCAGCGCTGGGGGGACTAGCGGTACTAAAAACATTCAGTACTTC. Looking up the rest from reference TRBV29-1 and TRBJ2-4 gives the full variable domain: SAVISQKPSRDICQRGTSLTIQCQVDSQVTMMFWYRQQPGQSLTLIATANQGSEATYESGFVIDKFPISRPNLTFSTLTVSNMSPEDSSIYLCSAGGTSGTKNIQYFGAGTRLSVL.

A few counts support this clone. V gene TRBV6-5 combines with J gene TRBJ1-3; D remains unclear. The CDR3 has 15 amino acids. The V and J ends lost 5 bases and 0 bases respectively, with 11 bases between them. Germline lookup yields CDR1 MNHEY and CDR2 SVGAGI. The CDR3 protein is CASSTDLSSGNTIYF. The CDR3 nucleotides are TGTGCCAGCAGTACGGACCTGAGCTCTGGAAACACCATATATTTT.

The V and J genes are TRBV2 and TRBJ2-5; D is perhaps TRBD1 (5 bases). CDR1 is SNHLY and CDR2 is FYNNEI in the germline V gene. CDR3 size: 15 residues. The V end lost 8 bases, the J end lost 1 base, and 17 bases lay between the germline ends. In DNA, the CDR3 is TGTGCCAGCCATTGGAACAGACAGTTCCAAGAGACCCAGTACTTC. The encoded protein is CASHWNRQFQETQYF. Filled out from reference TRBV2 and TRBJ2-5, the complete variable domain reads EPEVTQTPSHQVTQMGQEVILRCVPISNHLYFYWYRQILGQKVEFLVSFYNNEISEKSEIFDDQFSVERPDGSNFTLKIRSTKLEDSAMYFCASHWNRQFQETQYFGPGTRLLVL.

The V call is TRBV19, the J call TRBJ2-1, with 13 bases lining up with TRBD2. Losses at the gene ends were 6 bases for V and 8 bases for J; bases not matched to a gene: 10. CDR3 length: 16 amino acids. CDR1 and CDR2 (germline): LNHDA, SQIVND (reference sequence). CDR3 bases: TGTGCCAGTAGACGCAGAACTAGCGGGAGGGCCTATGAGCAGTTCTTC. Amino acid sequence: CASRRRTSGRAYEQFF.

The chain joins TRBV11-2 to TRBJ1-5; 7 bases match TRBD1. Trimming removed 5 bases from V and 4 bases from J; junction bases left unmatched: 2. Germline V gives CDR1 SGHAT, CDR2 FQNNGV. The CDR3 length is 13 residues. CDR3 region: CASSTGQNQPQHF. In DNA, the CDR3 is TGTGCCAGCAGCACGGGACAGAATCAGCCCCAGCATTTT.

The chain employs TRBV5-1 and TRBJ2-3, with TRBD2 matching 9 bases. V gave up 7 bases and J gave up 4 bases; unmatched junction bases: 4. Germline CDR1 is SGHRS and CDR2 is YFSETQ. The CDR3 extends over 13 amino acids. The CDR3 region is CASRSGSSDTQYF. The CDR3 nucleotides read TGCGCCAGCCGTAGCGGGAGTTCAGATACGCAGTATTTT.

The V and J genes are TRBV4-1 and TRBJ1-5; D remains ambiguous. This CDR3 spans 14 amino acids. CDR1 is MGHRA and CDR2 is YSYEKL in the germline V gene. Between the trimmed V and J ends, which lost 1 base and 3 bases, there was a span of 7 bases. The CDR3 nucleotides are TGCGCCAGCAGCCAAGTACAGCTCAATCAGCCCCAGCATTTT. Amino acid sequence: CASSQVQLNQPQHF.

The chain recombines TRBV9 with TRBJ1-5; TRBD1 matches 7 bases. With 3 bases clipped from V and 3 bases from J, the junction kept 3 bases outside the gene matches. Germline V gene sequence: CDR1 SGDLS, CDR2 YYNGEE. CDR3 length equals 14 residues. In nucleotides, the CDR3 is TGTGCCAGCAGCGCAGGACAGGCCAATCAGCCCCAGCATTTT. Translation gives CASSAGQANQPQHF.

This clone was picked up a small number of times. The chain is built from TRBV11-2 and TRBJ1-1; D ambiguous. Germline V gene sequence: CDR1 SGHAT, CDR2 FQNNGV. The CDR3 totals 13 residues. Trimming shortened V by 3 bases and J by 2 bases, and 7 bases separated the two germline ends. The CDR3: CASSFNRNTEAFF. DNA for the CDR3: TGTGCCAGCAGCTTTAACAGAAACACTGAAGCTTTCTTT.